The text below deals with one T cell receptor beta chain. Antigen specificity is unknown. These data originate in a study of vaccination effects on CD4 cells after COVID-19. Before sequencing took place, the ViraFEST assay used viral peptide pools to expand antigen-specific CD4+ T cells. With more than 9 days of culture completed, CD4+ T cells were isolated. The vaccine recipients had no prior SARS-CoV-2 infection, with negative nucleocapsid antibodies. Germline V CDR1 and CDR2: LNHDA, SQIVND (reference sequence). Trimming at V came to 4 bases and at J to 5 bases, leaving 8 bases not matched to a gene. The CDR3 runs to 16 residues. Profiled with immunoSEQ multiplex PCR; TCRdb holds only in-frame clones, not every one. The data contain about 55,000 clones, roughly 70% of them singletons.

Sequenced material: CD4+ T cells from PBMCs cultured with SARS-CoV-2 spike peptides, taken before COVID-19 vaccination. The TCR originated in a human donor who received a COVID-19 vaccine. V usage is TRBV19 and J usage is TRBJ2-1; 10 bases match TRBD1. The CDR3 DNA reads TGTGCCAGTAGTACACGAAGGACAGGGGGGAACAATGAGCAGTTCTTC. Protein: CASSTRRTGGNNEQFF. The full variable domain, rest sourced from reference TRBV19 and TRBJ2-1, is DGGITQSPKYLFRKEGQNVTLSCEQNLNHDAMYWYRQDPGQGLRLIYYSQIVNDFQKGDIAEGYSVSREKKESFPLTVTSAQKNPTAFYLCASSTRRTGGNNEQFFGPGTRLTVL.